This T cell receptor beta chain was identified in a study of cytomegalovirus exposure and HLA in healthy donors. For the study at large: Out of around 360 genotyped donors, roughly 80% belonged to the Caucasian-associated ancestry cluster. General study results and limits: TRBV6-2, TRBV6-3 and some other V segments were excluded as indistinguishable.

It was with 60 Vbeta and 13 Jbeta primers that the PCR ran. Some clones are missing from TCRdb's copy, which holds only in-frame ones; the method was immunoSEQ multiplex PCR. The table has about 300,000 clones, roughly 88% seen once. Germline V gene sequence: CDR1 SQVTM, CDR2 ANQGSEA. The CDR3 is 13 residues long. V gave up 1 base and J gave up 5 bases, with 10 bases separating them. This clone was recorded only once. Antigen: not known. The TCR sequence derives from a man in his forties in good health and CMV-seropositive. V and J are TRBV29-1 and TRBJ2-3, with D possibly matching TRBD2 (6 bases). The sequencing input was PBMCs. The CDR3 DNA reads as TGCAGCGTTGAAGCGGGAGTTGGAGATACGCAGTATTTT. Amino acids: CSVEAGVGDTQYF.